The 19 T cell receptor beta chains given below trace back to one sample, sequenced in a study of blood T cells in healthy people across ages. It was with a sample-barcoded 5' primer and a J-beta primer mix that a second PCR of roughly 7 to 12 cycles was run. Each CDR3 protein is one row after TCRdb ran MiXCR on the 5' RACE reads. The table includes under 2 million distinct CDR3 sequences, approximately 32% detected once. The sample consisted of blood. Receptor source: a woman in her 30s in good health.

V usage is TRBV12-3 or TRBV12-4 and J usage is TRBJ2-7, with D perhaps matching TRBD2 (6 bases). This CDR3 region has 16 residues. V was trimmed by 5 bases and J by 3 bases, leaving 20 bases between them. CDR3 protein: CASSGTLVLYLYEQYF. The CDR3 bases are TGTGCCAGCAGTGGGACTCTAGTCCTGTACCTCTACGAGCAGTACTTC.

The V gene is TRBV9, the J gene TRBJ1-1, with TRBD1 as a possible D gene (5 bases). The CDR3 has 15 residues. V lost 1 base, J lost 0 bases, and 10 bases lay in between. The germline gives CDR1 SGDLS, CDR2 YYNGEE. CDR3 DNA sequence: TGTGCCAGCAGCGTATCGACAGCCTTGAACACTGAAGCTTTCTTT. It translates to CASSVSTALNTEAFF.

On this clonotype: One end of the junction does not line up with germline, which may come from a read error. The chain carries TRBV6-1 and TRBJ2-4; 8 bases agree with TRBD2. The V gene's germline CDR1 is MNHNS and CDR2 SASEGT. The CDR3 is 13 amino acids. CDR3 region: CASSKAGDSIQYF. In DNA form, the CDR3 reads TGTGCCAGCAGTAAAGCGGGAGACAGCATTCAGTACTTC.

The chain couples TRBV30 to TRBJ2-1; D call uncertain. V lost 0 bases to trimming and J lost 5 bases, with 2 bases between them. CDR1 is GTSNPN, CDR2 SVGIG, per germline (reference sequence). The CDR3 length is 11 residues. Written as DNA, the CDR3 is TGTGCCTGGAGTGTCGACAATGAGCAGTTCTTC. Amino acids: CAWSVDNEQFF.

This chain uses TRBV7-9 with TRBJ1-5; D unresolved. This CDR3 has 16 amino acids. Trimming removed 1 base at V and 1 base at J, with 11 bases between. From germline, CDR1 is SEHNR and CDR2 FQNEAQ (reference sequence). CDR3 in DNA: TGTGCCAGCAGCTTAGGGCCGCCAGGCAGCAATCAGCCCCAGCATTTT. This encodes CASSLGPPGSNQPQHF. The variable domain in full, completed from reference TRBV7-9 and TRBJ1-5, reads DTGVSQNPRHKITKRGQNVTFRCDPISEHNRLYWYRQTLGQGPEFLTYFQNEAQLEKSRLLSDRFSAERPKGSFSTLEIQRTEQGDSAMYLCASSLGPPGSNQPQHFGDGTRLSIL.

This rearrangement joins TRBV2 to TRBJ1-2, with TRBD1 matching over 7 bases. CDR3 length equals 16 residues. The germline CDR1 and CDR2 sequences are SNHLY and FYNNEI. After removal of 0 bases from V and 4 bases from J, the junction contained 8 bases not matched to a gene. CDR3 region: CASSEARQGGGYGYTF. CDR3 DNA sequence: TGTGCCAGCAGTGAAGCGCGACAGGGAGGGGGCTATGGCTACACCTTC.

This clonotype was picked up a small number of times. The J gene is TRBJ1-1, the V gene TRBV30, with TRBD1 identical over 12 bases. The CDR3 contains 16 residues. J lost 5 bases, V lost 0 bases, and 7 bases had no gene match. The germline V gene encodes CDR1 GTSNPN and CDR2 SVGIG (reference sequence). Here the CDR3 reads CAWSVRGQGAFTEAFF. The CDR3 DNA reads TGTGCCTGGAGTGTACGGGGACAGGGGGCATTTACTGAAGCTTTCTTT.

This clonotype was seen a handful of times. The rearrangement uses TRBV2 and TRBJ2-7, with no clear D. V gave up 7 bases and J gave up 2 bases, with 6 bases separating them. Germline CDR1 SNHLY, CDR2 FYNNEI. The CDR3 consists of 11 residues. The CDR3 sequence is CASIEAYEQYF. The CDR3 DNA is TGTGCCAGCATCGAAGCCTACGAGCAGTACTTC.

With respect to this clonotype: One end of the junction fails to match germline, which may point to a read error. This chain links TRBV20-1 with TRBJ2-7; perhaps TRBD2 as D (6 bases). The CDR3 contains 13 residues. CDR1 is DFQATT, CDR2 SNEGSKA, per germline (reference sequence). The CDR3 bases are TGTAGTGCTCCAAGACTAGGCTCCTACGAGCAGTACTTC. Translated, it gives CSAPRLGSYEQYF.

The gene calls are TRBV24-1 and TRBJ1-5, with no clear D. The V gene's germline CDR1 is KGHDR and CDR2 SFDVKD. This CDR3 spans 14 amino acids. Trimming cost V 4 bases and J 8 bases, with 14 bases left between them. The CDR3 region has the DNA TGTGCCACCAGTGAGTCGGGGTTGGGAGAGCCCCAGCATTTT. Encoded protein: CATSESGLGEPQHF.

This clonotype has ten or more counts. This rearrangement joins TRBV20-1 to TRBJ2-5; no definite D call. CDR3 length: 13 residues. Trimming cost V 2 bases and J 5 bases, with 12 bases left between them. Germline V gene data show CDR1 as DFQATT and CDR2 as SNEGSKA (reference sequence). CDR3 DNA sequence: TGCAGTGCTAGATACCCAGGCGACGAGACCCAGTACTTC. It encodes CSARYPGDETQYF.

V is TRBV24-1 and J is TRBJ2-1, with 16 bases fitting TRBD2. In germline, CDR1 is KGHDR, CDR2 SFDVKD. This CDR3 is built from 20 residues. J gave up 3 bases and V 4 bases, and 11 bases lay outside the gene matches. CDR3 bases: TGTGCCACCAGTGACGCGGGACTAGCGGGAGGGCCTTTCGTCTACAATGAGCAGTTCTTC. It is translated as CATSDAGLAGGPFVYNEQFF.

This rearrangement joins TRBV20-1 to TRBJ2-7; 7 positions match TRBD2. V lost 1 base to trimming and J lost 7 bases; unmatched junction nucleotides: 16. The CDR3 is made up of 16 amino acids. The germline V gene has CDR1 DFQATT and CDR2 SNEGSKA (reference sequence). The CDR3 nucleotides read TGCAGTGCTAGAGCCACTGCTAGCGGACCATTAATAGAGCAGTACTTC. The encoded protein is CSARATASGPLIEQYF.

The genes are TRBV19 and TRBJ2-7; 8 bases map to TRBD2. Germline V lookup: CDR1 LNHDA, CDR2 SQIVND (reference sequence). V gave up 6 bases and J gave up 5 bases; unmatched junction bases: 9. The CDR3 sequence is 14 residues long. This CDR3 reads CASRPGLGSNEQYF. CDR3 nucleotide sequence: TGTGCCAGTAGGCCGGGACTAGGGTCCAACGAGCAGTACTTC.

The chain links TRBV6-1 to TRBJ2-7, with 9 bases fitting TRBD2. This CDR3 contains 16 residues. CDR1 and CDR2 (germline): MNHNS, SASEGT. V shed 5 bases, J shed 5 bases, and the junction held 13 bases outside the gene matches. The CDR3 is CASSPRGYSGRNEQYF. The CDR3 DNA sequence: TGTGCCAGCAGTCCACGGGGGTATAGCGGGAGAAACGAGCAGTACTTC.

As regards this clonotype: In this CDR3 the conserved last residue, phenylalanine or tryptophan, is missing, so a read error is likely. This chain connects TRBV9 to TRBJ2-7, with TRBD1 matching over 8 bases. CDR3 length equals 15 residues. CDR1 and CDR2 (germline): SGDLS, YYNGEE. Trimming cost V 0 bases and J 5 bases; bases outside gene matches: 7. CDR3 nucleotides: TGTGCCAGCAGCGTAGGCTGGACAGGGCTCGACGAGCAGTACTCC. Its protein is CASSVGWTGLDEQYS.

The gene calls are TRBV7-8 and TRBJ2-5; 7 positions match TRBD2. Germline CDR1 is SGHVS and CDR2 is FQNEAQ. Losses at the gene ends were 2 bases for V and 5 bases for J; bases not matched to a gene: 14. CDR3 length equals 17 residues. This CDR3 reads CASSLYQMGGPGETQYF. CDR3 nucleotide sequence: TGTGCCAGCAGCTTATATCAGATGGGAGGGCCTGGGGAGACCCAGTACTTC.

This clonotype is a singleton in its sample. The CDR3 here is CASSETGGSSGANVLTF. The CDR3 DNA follows: TGTGCCAGCTCAGAGACAGGGGGAAGCTCTGGGGCCAACGTCCTGACTTTC. This chain connects TRBV18 to TRBJ2-6, with 9 bases identical to TRBD1. Trimming took 5 bases from V and 0 from J; bases not matched to a gene: 5. CDR1 is KGHSH, CDR2 LQKENI, per germline. CDR3 length: 17 residues.

This clonotype was seen a handful of times. V usage is TRBV6-5 and J usage is TRBJ1-5; 7 bases fit TRBD1. The CDR3 runs to 13 residues. CDR1 is MNHEY, CDR2 SVGAGI, per germline. V was pared by 4 bases and J by 7 bases, with 4 bases of the junction left unmatched. In DNA form, the CDR3 reads TGTGCCAGCAGTTCCGCGGACAGGCAGCCCCAGCATTTT. The encoded protein is CASSSADRQPQHF.